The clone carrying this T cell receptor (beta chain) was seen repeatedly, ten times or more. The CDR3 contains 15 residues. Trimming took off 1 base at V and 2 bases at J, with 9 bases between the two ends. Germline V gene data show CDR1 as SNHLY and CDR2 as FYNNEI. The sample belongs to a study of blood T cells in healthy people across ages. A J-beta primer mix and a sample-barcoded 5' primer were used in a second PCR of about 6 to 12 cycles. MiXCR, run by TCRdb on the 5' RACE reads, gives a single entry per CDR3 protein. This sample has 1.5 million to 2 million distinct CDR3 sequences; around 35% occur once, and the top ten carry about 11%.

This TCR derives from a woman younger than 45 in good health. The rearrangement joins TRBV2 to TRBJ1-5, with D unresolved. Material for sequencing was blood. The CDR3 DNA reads TGTGCCAGCAGTGAAGGACCCAAAGGCAATCAGCCCCAGCATTTT. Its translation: CASSEGPKGNQPQHF.